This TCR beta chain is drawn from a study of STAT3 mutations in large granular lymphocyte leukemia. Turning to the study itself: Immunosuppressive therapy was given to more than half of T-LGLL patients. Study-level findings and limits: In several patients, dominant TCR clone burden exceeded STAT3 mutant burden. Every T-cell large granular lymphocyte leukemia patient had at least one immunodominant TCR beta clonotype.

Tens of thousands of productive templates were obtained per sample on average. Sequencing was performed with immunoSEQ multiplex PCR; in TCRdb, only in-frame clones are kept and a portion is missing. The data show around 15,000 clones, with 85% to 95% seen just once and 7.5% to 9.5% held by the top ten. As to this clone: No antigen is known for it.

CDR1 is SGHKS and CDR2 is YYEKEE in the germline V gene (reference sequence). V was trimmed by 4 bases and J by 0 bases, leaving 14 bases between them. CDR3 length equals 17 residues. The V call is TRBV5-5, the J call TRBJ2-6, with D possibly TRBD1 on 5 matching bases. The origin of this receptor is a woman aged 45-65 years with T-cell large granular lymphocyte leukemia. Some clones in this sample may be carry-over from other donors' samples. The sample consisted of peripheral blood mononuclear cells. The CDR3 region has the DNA TGTGCCAGCAGCATCAGGGATCCTAGCTCTGGGGCCAACGTCCTGACTTTC. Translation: CASSIRDPSSGANVLTF.